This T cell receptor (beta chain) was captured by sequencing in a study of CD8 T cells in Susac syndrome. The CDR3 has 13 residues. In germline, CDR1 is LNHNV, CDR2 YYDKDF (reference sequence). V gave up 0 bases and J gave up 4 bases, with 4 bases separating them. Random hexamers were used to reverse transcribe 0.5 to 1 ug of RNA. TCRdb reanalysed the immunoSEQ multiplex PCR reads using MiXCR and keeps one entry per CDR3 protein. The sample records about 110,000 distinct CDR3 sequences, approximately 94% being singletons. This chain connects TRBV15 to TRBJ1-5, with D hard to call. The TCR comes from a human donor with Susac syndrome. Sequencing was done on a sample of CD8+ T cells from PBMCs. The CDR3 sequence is CATSREENQPQHF. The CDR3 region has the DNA TGTGCCACCAGCAGAGAAGAGAATCAGCCCCAGCATTTT.